This T cell receptor beta chain was obtained from a study of T cell responses to AZD1222 COVID-19 vaccine (TCRdb year 2021). Background on the whole study: AZD1222 recipients with second doses at about 4 weeks or about 12 weeks were pooled, because spike-specific TCR depth and breadth did not differ between schedules. A total of 233 trial participants underwent TCR sequencing, of whom 200 to 220 received two doses of AZD1222 and around 26 received two doses of the MenACWY control vaccine. Trial participants were enrolled into age subgroups of 18-55, 56-69 and 70-plus years, which contained about 150, 27 and 61 TCR-sequenced participants, respectively. Results and caveats for the whole study, not just this receptor: The 56-69-year group was small, and its depth increase did not reach significance, likely because of low power. Spike-specific TCR breadth and depth rose significantly after two AZD1222 doses compared with day 0 and with MenACWY recipients. Nearly half of unique spike-specific TCRs reportedly recognized epitopes outside regions mutated in the B.1.351 and B.1.1.7 variants. Conclusions about previously exposed vaccinees were limited because only a handful of AZD1222 recipients were SARS-CoV-2 seropositive at baseline. Vaccine-associated CD4 TCRs spanned the whole spike protein, with dominant responses in regions 160-218 and 743-854. Most participants were white British and females outnumbered males, and the authors suggested that clonal diversity may have been underestimated. Because no samples from the day 14 peak response were available, repertoires could be characterized only after the peak T cell response.

The cysteine opens and the phenylalanine closes a CDR3 of 14 amino acids. Just the 42-base CDR3 DNA is kept, in frame starting at base 1. Cut back by 3 bases and 8 bases, the V and J ends lie 15 bases apart. CDR1 and CDR2, looked up from the germline V gene, are KGHSH and LQKENI. The CDR3 regions of human TCRbeta chains were analyzed by immunosequencing. On the authors' methods: TCRs in the repertoires were matched against a reference library of SARS-CoV-2-specific TCRs that had been generated with the MIRA antigen-specificity platform. Breadth meant the fraction of unique TCRs that were SARS-CoV-2-associated, whereas depth meant the fraction of total T cells that were SARS-CoV-2-associated. Each spike-specific TCR was assigned to its reactive spike region and to a CD4 or CD8 class using the MIRA data. Log10-transformed breadth and depth values were compared by one-way ANOVA with Sidak's multiple comparisons tests. Imported from immuneACCESS, the table was reduced by TCRdb to in-frame sequences with V and J called. These copies leave out some clones; in studies compared against another copy, an unresolved V gene accounts for under half, and the cause of the remainder is not known. The V and J calls and clone size were taken over from that table, and D and trimming were inferred from the DNA. Present in this sample are tens of thousands of clones, approximately 81% of which were seen just once. The ten top clones hold 20% of the sample.

A note on this clone: There is no known antigen for this receptor. No qualities accompany the bases; no much larger clone lies one base away.

The time point label of this sample denotes: baseline before first vaccination. Vaccinee samples were obtained from the UK trials COV001 and COV002, which included a single-blind randomized controlled phase 2/3 trial of AZD1222 (ChAdOx1 nCoV-19) in healthy adults. For TCRbeta chain sequencing, PBMC samples were collected from trial participants at day 0 and at day 28 after the second dose. The sequenced sample was peripheral blood, obtained on day 0 of AZD1222 vaccination. This TCR was sampled from an adult in good health. This sequence uses TRBV18 and TRBJ2-3, and TRBD2 may be the D gene, going by 6 matching bases. The CDR3 protein: CASSPPPLGSTQYF. The sequenced DNA is TGTGCCAGCTCACCGCCTCCACTCGGGAGTACGCAGTATTTT.